These 27 T cell receptor beta chains came from one sample sequenced in a study of Graves' ophthalmopathy and Graves' hyperthyroidism. Amplified material comprised TCR beta CDR3 regions derived from RNA transcripts. In the first round, RT-PCR was carried out with HTBI primers, and a multiplex PCR formed the second round. TCRdb used MiXCR to reprocess the multiplex PCR reads, holding one entry per CDR3 protein. Of 450,000 to 600,000 distinct CDR3 sequences in the sample, roughly 39% are singletons; the top ten hold less than 4.5%. Specimen: peripheral blood or thyroid tissue (not recorded which). The origin of the receptors is an adult man with Graves' hyperthyroidism.

Worth noting for this clonotype: The junction departs from germline at one end; a sequencing error may be responsible. The chain recombines TRBV7-9 with TRBJ1-6; TRBD1 agrees at 8 bases. Germline V gene lookup returns CDR1 SEHNR and CDR2 FQNEAQ (reference sequence). The CDR3 runs 15 residues. In nucleotides, the CDR3 is TGCGCCAGCAGCCCGTCGGCAGGGGGCAATTCACCCCTCCACTTT. Its protein is CASSPSAGGNSPLHF.

This clonotype has a count of ten or more. The gene calls are TRBV12-3 or TRBV12-4 and TRBJ2-5; a weak D match, TRBD2 (6 bases). There are 15 residues in the CDR3. Trimming took 6 bases from V and 7 from J, leaving 21 bases between them. CDR3 nucleotides: TGTGCCAGCAGCCTCGGACTACAACCAGAAGGGACCCAGTACTTC. This translates into CASSLGLQPEGTQYF.

The chain is built from TRBV12-3 or TRBV12-4 and TRBJ1-2; D gene unclear. This CDR3 spans 13 amino acids. V lost 3 bases and J lost 7, with 12 bases in between. The CDR3 sequence is CASSFTAEGGYTF. The CDR3 DNA reads as TGTGCCAGCAGTTTCACTGCTGAGGGTGGCTACACCTTC.

Remarks on this clonotype: A much larger clonotype is one base distant, so this may be a read error. V is TRBV12-3 or TRBV12-4 and J is TRBJ1-3; 7 bases line up with TRBD1. There are 16 residues in the CDR3. CDR3 DNA sequence: TGTGCCGGCAGCGCTGAGACAGGGCGCTCTGGAAACACCATATATTTT. This codes for CAGSAETGRSGNTIYF.

As regards this clonotype: The junction differs from germline at one of its ends, possibly a read error. This chain links TRBV19 with TRBJ1-1, with D perhaps TRBD1 (6 bases). This CDR3 has 13 amino acids. Germline V CDR1 and CDR2: LNHDA, SQIVND (reference sequence). The CDR3 DNA is TGTGCCAGTAGTTCACCTTCCAGGGACACCCCAGCGTTT. It codes for CASSSPSRDTPAF.

This chain links TRBV4-1 with TRBJ2-2; D might be TRBD1 (7 bases). V lost 1 base, J lost 4 bases, and 13 bases lay in between. Per the germline V gene, CDR1 is MGHRA and CDR2 is YSYEKL. The CDR3 covers 16 residues. This chain's CDR3 is CASSQGRGLGTGELFF. The CDR3 DNA reads TGCGCCAGCAGCCAAGGGAGGGGGCTGGGCACCGGGGAGCTGTTTTTT.

At least ten counts were recorded for this clonotype. The chain combines TRBV5-1 with TRBJ1-3; D gene ambiguous. Trimming pared 0 bases from V and 7 bases from J, leaving 11 bases between. This CDR3 is 14 amino acids long. CDR1 and CDR2 (germline): SGHRS, YFSETQ. CDR3 in DNA: TGCGCCAGCAGCTTGGACGGGCCGGGGAACACCATATATTTT. Amino acids: CASSLDGPGNTIYF. The whole variable domain, filled in from reference TRBV5-1 and TRBJ1-3, reads KAGVTQTPRYLIKTRGQQVTLSCSPISGHRSVSWYQQTPGQGLQFLFEYFSETQRNKGNFPGRFSGRQFSNSRSEMNVSTLELGDSALYLCASSLDGPGNTIYFGEGSWLTVV.

This clonotype was detected only a few times. V is TRBV12-3 or TRBV12-4 and J is TRBJ1-6; 11 bases match TRBD1. The CDR3 has 16 residues. The junction had 9 bases not matched to a gene; V was cut back by 3 bases and J by 11 bases. CDR3 loop: CASSFTIGTGGTPLHF. CDR3 DNA: TGTGCCAGCAGTTTTACTATCGGGACAGGGGGAACACCCCTCCACTTT.

In its sample, this clonotype was seen many times. The chain combines TRBV5-1 with TRBJ1-2; D is possibly TRBD1 (6 bases). Trimming took off 0 bases at V and 4 bases at J, with 7 bases between the two ends. The CDR3 spans 13 residues. Germline CDR1 SGHRS, CDR2 YFSETQ. The DNA of the CDR3 is TGCGCCAGCAGCTTGGTACAGGGCTATGGCTACACCTTC. Protein: CASSLVQGYGYTF.

Of note for this clonotype: This sequence may be a read error, since a much larger clone differs from it by one base. The CDR3 reads CAGSDEGTEKLFF. The CDR3 bases are TGTGCCGGCAGTGATGAGGGTACTGAAAAACTGTTTTTT. The rearrangement joins TRBV2 to TRBJ1-4; D is ambiguous. Germline V CDR1 and CDR2: SNHLY, FYNNEI. The CDR3 is 13 residues long.

V is TRBV29-1 and J is TRBJ1-2; 10 positions match TRBD1. Germline CDR1 is SQVTM and CDR2 is ANQGSEA. This CDR3 is built from 16 residues. Trimming removed 4 bases from V and 4 bases from J; junction bases left unmatched: 12. CDR3 protein: CSVAGAPGQGTYGYTF. CDR3 sequence (DNA): TGCAGCGTTGCAGGGGCCCCGGGACAGGGGACCTATGGCTACACCTTC.

This clonotype came up many times. The chain links TRBV24-1 to TRBJ1-2; no definite D call. The germline CDR1 and CDR2 sequences are KGHDR and SFDVKD. Trimming pared 5 bases from V and 4 bases from J, leaving 16 bases between. This CDR3 contains 15 residues. The CDR3 is CATSAGPPETYGYTF. CDR3 in DNA: TGTGCCACCAGTGCGGGTCCCCCTGAAACCTATGGCTACACCTTC.

In this sample, this clonotype turned up many times. The CDR3 nucleotides read TGTGCCATCAGCGACGGAATAAACACTGAAGCTTTCTTT. This encodes CAISDGINTEAFF. This chain uses TRBV10-3 with TRBJ1-1, with no clear D. V dropped 6 bases and J dropped 2 bases, with 10 bases sitting between them. This CDR3 has 13 amino acids. Germline CDR1 is ENHRY and CDR2 is SYGVKD.

The chain is built from TRBV7-8 and TRBJ2-1; 9 bases map to TRBD2. From germline, CDR1 is SGHVS and CDR2 FQNEAQ. The CDR3 is made up of 16 amino acids. The V segment lost 1 base and the J segment 4 bases; nucleotides outside the gene matches: 5. CDR3: CASSLGGGRVYNEQFF. The CDR3 nucleotides read TGTGCCAGCAGCTTAGGAGGCGGGAGGGTGTACAATGAGCAGTTCTTC.

The V gene is TRBV6-5, the J gene TRBJ2-7; possible D gene TRBD1, 6 bases. CDR3 length: 14 amino acids. Germline CDR1 is MNHEY and CDR2 is SVGAGI. V gave up 0 bases and J gave up 4 bases, with 10 bases separating them. The CDR3 bases are TGTGCCAGCAGTTACTCGGGACAACGATACGAGCAGTACTTC. Translating gives CASSYSGQRYEQYF.

The chain joins TRBV10-2 to TRBJ2-7; 8 nucleotides agree with TRBD1. The V gene's germline CDR1 is WSHSY and CDR2 SAAADI. Losses at the gene ends were 5 bases for V and 7 bases for J; bases not matched to a gene: 19. The CDR3 consists of 17 residues. The CDR3 region has the DNA TGCGCCAGCAGTTCACCCGGCGACAGGGGTGGCTTGTTAGAGCAGTACTTC. This gives the protein CASSSPGDRGGLLEQYF.

This clonotype was observed many times. The chain uses TRBV7-9 and TRBJ1-1; TRBD1 might be the D (5 bases). Germline CDR1 reads SEHNR; CDR2 reads FQNEAQ (reference sequence). V was shortened by 3 bases and J by 4 bases, with 12 bases between the two germline ends. This CDR3 has 14 amino acids. The CDR3 protein is CASSLDGGFTEAFF. CDR3 DNA sequence: TGTGCCAGCAGCTTGGATGGGGGGTTCACTGAAGCTTTCTTT.

This clonotype occurred many times. The chain recombines TRBV12-3 or TRBV12-4 with TRBJ1-6, with D hard to call. The V gene lost 7 bases and the J gene lost 14 bases, with 24 bases spanning the gap. The CDR3 extends over 15 amino acids. Here the CDR3 reads CASTLPVDRAFALHF. The CDR3 bases are TGTGCCAGCACCCTTCCCGTAGATAGGGCGTTCGCCCTCCACTTT.

This clonotype was recorded many times. The chain has TRBV6-1 and TRBJ2-7; 7 positions match TRBD2. Germline-derived CDR1 and CDR2 are MNHNS and SASEGT. The CDR3 contains 15 residues. Losses at the gene ends were 3 bases for V and 5 bases for J; bases not matched to a gene: 10. CDR3 sequence (DNA): TGTGCCAGCAGTGACGGGGGGAGCCTTTCCCACGAGCAGTACTTC. It translates to CASSDGGSLSHEQYF.

V is TRBV11-2 and J is TRBJ2-3; 7 nucleotides match TRBD1. The V and J ends lost 4 bases and 2 bases, in that order; junction bases with no gene match: 9. The germline V gene encodes CDR1 SGHAT and CDR2 FQNNGV. The CDR3 loop spans 16 amino acids. The CDR3 DNA follows: TGTGCCAGCAGCTCGGGTAACAGGGGTTTCACAGATACGCAGTATTTT. It specifies CASSSGNRGFTDTQYF.

Many counts were recorded for this clonotype. The V and J genes are TRBV14 and TRBJ2-7; 10 positions agree with TRBD1. V was clipped by 1 base and J by 7 bases; unmatched bases: 4. The germline V gene has CDR1 SGHDN and CDR2 FVKESK. The CDR3 runs 14 residues. CDR3 coding DNA: TGTGCCAGCAGCCAAGCCGGGACAGGGGTAGAGCAGTACTTC. Its translation is CASSQAGTGVEQYF. The complete variable domain, with remaining parts taken from reference TRBV14 and TRBJ2-7, reads EAGVTQFPSHSVIEKGQTVTLRCDPISGHDNLYWYRRVMGKEIKFLLHFVKESKQDESGMPNNRFLAERTGGTYSTLKVQPAELEDSGVYFCASSQAGTGVEQYFGPGTRLTVT.

This clonotype was seen at least ten times. The chain carries TRBV2 and TRBJ2-7; TRBD1 matches at 7 bases. Germline V gene data show CDR1 as SNHLY and CDR2 as FYNNEI. There are 13 residues in the CDR3. V shed 7 bases, J shed 2 bases, and the junction held 5 bases outside the gene matches. For the CDR3, the DNA is TGTGCCAGCACCGGGGACAGAGCCTACGAGCAGTACTTC. Translated, it gives CASTGDRAYEQYF.

The J gene is TRBJ2-7, the V gene TRBV29-1; 11 positions match TRBD2. CDR1 and CDR2 from the germline V gene are SQVTM and ANQGSEA. Trimming took 4 bases from V and 0 from J; bases not matched to a gene: 11. The CDR3 is 17 residues long. The CDR3 nucleotides are TGCAGCGTTGTGTCTCACCAACTAGCGGGAGCCTCCTACGAGCAGTACTTC. Amino acids: CSVVSHQLAGASYEQYF.

The V call is TRBV29-1, the J call TRBJ2-7, with 9 bases that match TRBD1. The DNA matches TRBJ1-2 better at its end, which makes the J call doubtful. The germline V gene encodes CDR1 SQVTM and CDR2 ANQGSEA. The CDR3 extends over 15 amino acids. CDR3 amino acids: CSVTTGGPGNYGYTF. For the CDR3, the DNA is TGCAGCGTAACTACAGGGGGCCCTGGTAACTATGGCTACACCTTC.

This clonotype was seen at least ten times. V is TRBV19 and J is TRBJ1-4; D perhaps matches TRBD1 (6 bases). Trimming pared 6 bases from V and 0 bases from J, leaving 8 bases between. The CDR3 extends over 14 amino acids. Looked up from germline, CDR1 is LNHDA and CDR2 is SQIVND (reference sequence). DNA of the CDR3: TGTGCCAGTAGGAACAGGGCAACTAATGAAAAACTGTTTTTT. Its translation: CASRNRATNEKLFF.

The CDR3 DNA follows: TGCAGTGCCAATACCCGGGGGGCATACGTCCTGACTTTC. Translating it yields CSANTRGAYVLTF. The chain combines TRBV20-1 with TRBJ2-6, with D perhaps TRBD2 (7 bases). Trimming took 6 bases from V and 11 from J, leaving 17 bases between them. This CDR3 comprises 13 residues. Germline V gene lookup returns CDR1 DFQATT and CDR2 SNEGSKA (reference sequence).

V and J are TRBV20-1 and TRBJ2-7; 8 bases align to TRBD1. After removal of 3 bases from V and 4 bases from J, the junction contained 8 bases not matched to a gene. The CDR3 has 14 amino acids. Germline values: CDR1 DFQATT, CDR2 SNEGSKA (reference sequence). The CDR3 protein is CSASQGAGSYEQYF. As DNA, the CDR3 is TGCAGTGCTAGTCAGGGGGCTGGGTCGTACGAGCAGTACTTC.